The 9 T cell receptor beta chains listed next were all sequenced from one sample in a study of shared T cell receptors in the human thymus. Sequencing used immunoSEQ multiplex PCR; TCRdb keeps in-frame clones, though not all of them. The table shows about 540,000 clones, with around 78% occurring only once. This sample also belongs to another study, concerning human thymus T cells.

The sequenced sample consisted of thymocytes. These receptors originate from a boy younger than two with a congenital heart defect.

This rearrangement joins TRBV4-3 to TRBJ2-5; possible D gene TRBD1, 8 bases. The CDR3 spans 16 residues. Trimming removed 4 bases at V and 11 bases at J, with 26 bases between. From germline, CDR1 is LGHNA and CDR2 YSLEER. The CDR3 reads CASSPSNRQGTTWQYF. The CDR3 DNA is TGCGCCAGCAGCCCCTCCAACCGACAGGGGACTACGTGGCAGTACTTC.

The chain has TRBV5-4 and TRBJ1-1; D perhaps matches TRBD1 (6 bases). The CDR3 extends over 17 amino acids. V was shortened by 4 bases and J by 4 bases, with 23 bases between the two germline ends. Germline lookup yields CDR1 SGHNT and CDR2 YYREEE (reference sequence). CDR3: CASSRRATGRGGTEAFF. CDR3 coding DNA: TGTGCCAGCAGCCGCAGGGCAACAGGGCGTGGGGGCACTGAAGCTTTCTTT.

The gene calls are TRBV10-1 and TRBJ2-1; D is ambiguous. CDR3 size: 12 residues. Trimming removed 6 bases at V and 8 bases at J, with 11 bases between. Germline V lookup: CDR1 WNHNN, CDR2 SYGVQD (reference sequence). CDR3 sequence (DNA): TGCGCCAGCAGCGCCTACTTGGATGAGCAGTTCTTC. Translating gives CASSAYLDEQFF.

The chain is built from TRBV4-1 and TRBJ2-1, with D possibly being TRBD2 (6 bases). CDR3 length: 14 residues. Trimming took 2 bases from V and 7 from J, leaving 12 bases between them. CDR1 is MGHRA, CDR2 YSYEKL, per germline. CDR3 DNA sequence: TGCGCCAGCAGCCAAAGACTAGAGTGGAATGAGCAGTTCTTC. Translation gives CASSQRLEWNEQFF.

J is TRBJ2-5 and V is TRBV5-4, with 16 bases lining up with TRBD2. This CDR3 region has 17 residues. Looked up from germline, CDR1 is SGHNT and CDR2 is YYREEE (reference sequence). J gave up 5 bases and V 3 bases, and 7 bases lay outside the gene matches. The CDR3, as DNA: TGTGCCAGCAGCTCGGGACTAGCGGGAGGGCCGGTGGAGACCCAGTACTTC. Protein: CASSSGLAGGPVETQYF.

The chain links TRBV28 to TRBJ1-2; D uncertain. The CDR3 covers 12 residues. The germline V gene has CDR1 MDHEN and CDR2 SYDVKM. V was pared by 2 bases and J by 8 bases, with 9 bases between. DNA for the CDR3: TGTGCCAGCAGTTTAGTCGCGGAGGGCTACACCTTC. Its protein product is CASSLVAEGYTF.

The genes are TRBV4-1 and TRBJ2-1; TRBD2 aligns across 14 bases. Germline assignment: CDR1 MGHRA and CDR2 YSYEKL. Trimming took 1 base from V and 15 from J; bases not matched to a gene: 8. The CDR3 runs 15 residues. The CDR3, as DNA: TGCGCCAGCAGCCAAGGTGGACTAGCGGGAGGCCCCCCGTTCTTC. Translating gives CASSQGGLAGGPPFF.

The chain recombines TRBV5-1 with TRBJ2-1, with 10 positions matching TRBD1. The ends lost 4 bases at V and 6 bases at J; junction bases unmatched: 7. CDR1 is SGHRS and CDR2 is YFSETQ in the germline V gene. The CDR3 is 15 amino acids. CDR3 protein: CASSGDRGVGNEQFF. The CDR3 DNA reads TGCGCCAGCAGCGGGGACAGGGGCGTGGGCAATGAGCAGTTCTTC. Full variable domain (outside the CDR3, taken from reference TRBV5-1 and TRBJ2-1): KAGVTQTPRYLIKTRGQQVTLSCSPISGHRSVSWYQQTPGQGLQFLFEYFSETQRNKGNFPGRFSGRQFSNSRSEMNVSTLELGDSALYLCASSGDRGVGNEQFFGPGTRLTVL.

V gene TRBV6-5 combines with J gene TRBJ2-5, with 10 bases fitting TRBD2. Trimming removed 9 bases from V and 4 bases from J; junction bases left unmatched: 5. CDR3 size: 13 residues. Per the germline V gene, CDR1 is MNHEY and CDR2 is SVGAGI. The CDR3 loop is CASGLAVTETQYF. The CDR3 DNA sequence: TGTGCCAGTGGACTAGCGGTCACAGAGACCCAGTACTTC.